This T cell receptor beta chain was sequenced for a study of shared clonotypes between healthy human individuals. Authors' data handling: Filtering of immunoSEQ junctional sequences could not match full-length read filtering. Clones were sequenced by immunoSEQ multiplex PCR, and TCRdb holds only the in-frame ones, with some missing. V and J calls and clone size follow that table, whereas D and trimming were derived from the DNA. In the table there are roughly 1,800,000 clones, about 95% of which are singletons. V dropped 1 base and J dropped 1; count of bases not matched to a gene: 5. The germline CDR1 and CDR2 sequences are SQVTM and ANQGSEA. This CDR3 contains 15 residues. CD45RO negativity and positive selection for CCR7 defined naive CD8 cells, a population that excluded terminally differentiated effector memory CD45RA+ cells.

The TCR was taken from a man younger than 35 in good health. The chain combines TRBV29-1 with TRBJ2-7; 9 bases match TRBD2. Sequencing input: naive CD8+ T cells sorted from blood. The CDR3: CSVEGTSGYSYEQYF. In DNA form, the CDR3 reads TGCAGCGTTGAAGGCACTAGCGGGTATTCCTACGAGCAGTACTTC.